The rows below give T cell receptor beta chains drawn from one sample of a study of cytomegalovirus exposure and HLA in healthy donors. Sequenced by immunoSEQ multiplex PCR; TCRdb stores in-frame clones only, minus some. Among roughly 63,000 clones listed, 75% were seen once. The sequencing input was PBMCs. The receptors derive from a woman aged 40 to 50 in good health and CMV-seropositive. Each CDR3 is given with its conserved first and last residue. Fields, in order: CDR3 DNA, CDR3 protein, D gene, clone size, V gene, CDR3 length, J gene. The D gene is left open where the match is weak. The size of a clone is reported for some rows only, either as once, few or many, or as a class for expanded clones.

CDR3nt: TGTGCCATCAGTGAGTCAAGACAGAGCAATCAGCCCCAGCATTTT
CDR3aa: CAISESRQSNQPQHF
d_gene: -
abundance: once
v_gene: TRBV10-3
len: 15
j_gene: TRBJ1-5

CDR3nt: TGTGCCTGGGCAGAAGTTTACAATCAGCCCCAGCATTTT
CDR3aa: CAWAEVYNQPQHF
d_gene: -
abundance: -
v_gene: TRBV30
len: 13
j_gene: TRBJ1-5

CDR3nt: TGTGCCAGCTCATCGAAGGCAGGGGTAGGAGAAAAACTGTTTTTT
CDR3aa: CASSSKAGVGEKLFF
d_gene: -
abundance: few
v_gene: TRBV18
len: 15
j_gene: TRBJ1-4

CDR3nt: TGTGCCAGCAGTTACTGGGGGGGCGATGACTATGGCTACACCTTC
CDR3aa: CASSYWGGDDYGYTF
d_gene: -
abundance: -
v_gene: TRBV6-5
len: 15
j_gene: TRBJ1-2

CDR3nt: TGTGCCAGCAGCTTAGCCTCGACAGTGAGCCCCTACGAGCAGTACTTC
CDR3aa: CASSLASTVSPYEQYF
d_gene: -
abundance: -
v_gene: TRBV7-6
len: 16
j_gene: TRBJ2-7

CDR3nt: TGTGCCAGCAGTTTATCCAGGGAGGTAAATGAGCAGTTCTTC
CDR3aa: CASSLSREVNEQFF
d_gene: -
abundance: -
v_gene: TRBV27
len: 14
j_gene: TRBJ2-1

CDR3nt: TGTGCCAGCAGACTAGCGGGGGAAGAGCAGTACTTC
CDR3aa: CASRLAGEEQYF
d_gene: TRBD2
abundance: -
v_gene: TRBV25-1
len: 12
j_gene: TRBJ2-7

CDR3nt: TGTGCCAGTACGGACAGGGAAGCTAACTATGGCTACACCTTC
CDR3aa: CASTDREANYGYTF
d_gene: TRBD1
abundance: -
v_gene: TRBV19
len: 14
j_gene: TRBJ1-2

CDR3nt: TGTGCCAGCAGCCCGGACACAGGGGGCACTGAAGCTTTCTTT
CDR3aa: CASSPDTGGTEAFF
d_gene: TRBD1
abundance: -
v_gene: TRBV7-6
len: 14
j_gene: TRBJ1-1

CDR3nt: TGTGCTAGTGCCGAAGCAGGGGAGCTGTTTTTT
CDR3aa: CASAEAGELFF
d_gene: -
abundance: -
v_gene: TRBV12-5
len: 11
j_gene: TRBJ2-2

CDR3nt: TGTGCCAGCAGCCCCACGGTAGGCAGGGGGGCCTACGAGCAGTACTTC
CDR3aa: CASSPTVGRGAYEQYF
d_gene: -
abundance: -
v_gene: TRBV9
len: 16
j_gene: TRBJ2-7

CDR3nt: TGTGCCAGCAGCCAACTAGCGGGGAGGTACGAGCAGTACTTC
CDR3aa: CASSQLAGRYEQYF
d_gene: TRBD2
abundance: -
v_gene: TRBV7-6
len: 14
j_gene: TRBJ2-7

CDR3nt: TGCGCCAGCAGTGAACTCCCTTTCGGGTCCCTCTACGAGCAGTACTTC
CDR3aa: CASSELPFGSLYEQYF
d_gene: -
abundance: -
v_gene: TRBV10-1
len: 16
j_gene: TRBJ2-7

CDR3nt: TGTGCCAGCAGTTTCCAGGGCGGTGGTTATGGCTACACCTTC
CDR3aa: CASSFQGGGYGYTF
d_gene: -
abundance: -
v_gene: TRBV6-5
len: 14
j_gene: TRBJ1-2

CDR3nt: TGTGCCAGCAGCTTGATCAGGAACACTGAAGCTTTCTTT
CDR3aa: CASSLIRNTEAFF
d_gene: -
abundance: -
v_gene: TRBV5-6
len: 13
j_gene: TRBJ1-1

CDR3nt: TGTGCCAGCAGGCCACCGGGACAGGGCTATTCACCCCTCCACTTT
CDR3aa: CASRPPGQGYSPLHF
d_gene: TRBD1
abundance: few
v_gene: TRBV7-2
len: 15
j_gene: TRBJ1-6

CDR3nt: TGTGCCAGCACTCTCCTGTACGAGCAGTACTTC
CDR3aa: CASTLLYEQYF
d_gene: -
abundance: -
v_gene: TRBV2
len: 11
j_gene: TRBJ2-7

CDR3nt: TGCGCCACCGAGGGGGGGTCGAACACTGAAGCTTTCTTT
CDR3aa: CATEGGSNTEAFF
d_gene: -
abundance: -
v_gene: TRBV10-2
len: 13
j_gene: TRBJ1-1

CDR3nt: TGTGCCAGCAGCAAAAAGCCGGGACAGGGGTTTAACACTGAAGCTTTCTTT
CDR3aa: CASSKKPGQGFNTEAFF
d_gene: TRBD1
abundance: -
v_gene: TRBV5-4
len: 17
j_gene: TRBJ1-1

CDR3nt: TGTGCCAGCAGTGAAGCGGAGACAGGGGGCTATGGCTACACCTTC
CDR3aa: CASSEAETGGYGYTF
d_gene: TRBD1
abundance: -
v_gene: TRBV6-1
len: 15
j_gene: TRBJ1-2

CDR3nt: TGTGCCAGCAGCTTGCGGGTGACTGGTCCCCAGCATTTT
CDR3aa: CASSLRVTGPQHF
d_gene: -
abundance: -
v_gene: TRBV7-2
len: 13
j_gene: TRBJ1-5

CDR3nt: TGTGCCAGCCGCCGGACAGGGGGATACGAGCAGTACTTC
CDR3aa: CASRRTGGYEQYF
d_gene: TRBD1
abundance: once
v_gene: TRBV5-5
len: 13
j_gene: TRBJ2-7

CDR3nt: TGTGCCAGCAGTTACTCCGGAGGGATCGGCTATGGCTACACCTTC
CDR3aa: CASSYSGGIGYGYTF
d_gene: -
abundance: -
v_gene: TRBV6-6
len: 15
j_gene: TRBJ1-2

CDR3nt: TGTGCCAGCAGGACGGGGGATGGCGAAAAACTGTTTTTT
CDR3aa: CASRTGDGEKLFF
d_gene: -
abundance: -
v_gene: TRBV6-5
len: 13
j_gene: TRBJ1-4

CDR3nt: TGCGCCAGCAGCTCGGACGGACAGCTGGGCGCTGAAGCTTTCTTT
CDR3aa: CASSSDGQLGAEAFF
d_gene: -
abundance: -
v_gene: TRBV5-1
len: 15
j_gene: TRBJ1-1

CDR3nt: TGTGCCAGCAGCGTAGCGGGGACAGGTTTTTACGAGCAGTACTTC
CDR3aa: CASSVAGTGFYEQYF
d_gene: TRBD1
abundance: few
v_gene: TRBV9
len: 15
j_gene: TRBJ2-7

CDR3nt: TGTGCCAGCAGCGCCCCAGGGGGGCCAGCCGTTATGAACACTGAAGCTTTCTTT
CDR3aa: CASSAPGGPAVMNTEAFF
d_gene: TRBD1
abundance: -
v_gene: TRBV9
len: 18
j_gene: TRBJ1-1

CDR3nt: TGTGCCAGCAGTCCCCTAGCGGGGGGGCAGGAAGAGTACTTC
CDR3aa: CASSPLAGGQEEYF
d_gene: TRBD2
abundance: -
v_gene: TRBV2
len: 14
j_gene: TRBJ2-7

CDR3nt: TGTGCCAGCAGTGTACAGTTGAACTCCTACAATGAGCAGTTCTTC
CDR3aa: CASSVQLNSYNEQFF
d_gene: -
abundance: -
v_gene: TRBV6-1
len: 15
j_gene: TRBJ2-1

CDR3nt: TGCGCCAGCAGCTTGGCAGGGGTGGAATTATCACCCCTCCACTTT
CDR3aa: CASSLAGVELSPLHF
d_gene: -
abundance: -
v_gene: TRBV5-1
len: 15
j_gene: TRBJ1-6

CDR3nt: TGTGCCAGCACCCTCTCGGGGACCGGGGAGCTGTTTTTT
CDR3aa: CASTLSGTGELFF
d_gene: -
abundance: -
v_gene: TRBV6-1
len: 13
j_gene: TRBJ2-2

CDR3nt: TGTGCCAGCAGCTCCCGGGCGGGGTACGATGGCTACACCTTC
CDR3aa: CASSSRAGYDGYTF
d_gene: -
abundance: -
v_gene: TRBV7-9
len: 14
j_gene: TRBJ1-2

CDR3nt: TGCAGCGTTGCCGAGACTTACACTGAAGCTTTCTTT
CDR3aa: CSVAETYTEAFF
d_gene: -
abundance: -
v_gene: TRBV29-1
len: 12
j_gene: TRBJ1-1

CDR3nt: TGTGCCAGCACTAGAACAGGGTCGAACACTGAAGCTTTCTTT
CDR3aa: CASTRTGSNTEAFF
d_gene: -
abundance: -
v_gene: TRBV6-1
len: 14
j_gene: TRBJ1-1

CDR3nt: TGTGCCAGCAGTGAATTCGGGGGTGCTGATGGCTACACCTTC
CDR3aa: CASSEFGGADGYTF
d_gene: -
abundance: -
v_gene: TRBV25-1
len: 14
j_gene: TRBJ1-2

CDR3nt: TGTGCTAGTGGTTTTACCCTCGGACAGGGGCCAGACACCGGGGAGCTGTTTTTT
CDR3aa: CASGFTLGQGPDTGELFF
d_gene: TRBD1
abundance: -
v_gene: TRBV12-5
len: 18
j_gene: TRBJ2-2

CDR3nt: TGTGCCAGCAGTGCCGGGACAGGGGCCTACAATGAGCAGTTCTTC
CDR3aa: CASSAGTGAYNEQFF
d_gene: TRBD1
abundance: -
v_gene: TRBV6-4
len: 15
j_gene: TRBJ2-1

CDR3nt: TGTGCCAGCAGTGTTCAGGGGACTAGCGGAGATACGCAGTATTTT
CDR3aa: CASSVQGTSGDTQYF
d_gene: TRBD2
abundance: -
v_gene: TRBV27
len: 15
j_gene: TRBJ2-3

CDR3nt: TGTGCCAGCAGTTCGCCTGACAGGGACACTGAAGCTTTCTTT
CDR3aa: CASSSPDRDTEAFF
d_gene: TRBD1
abundance: few
v_gene: TRBV5-4
len: 14
j_gene: TRBJ1-1

CDR3nt: TGTGCCAGCAGTTCCGGGACAGTGAGGTCACCCCTCCACTTT
CDR3aa: CASSSGTVRSPLHF
d_gene: TRBD1
abundance: -
v_gene: TRBV2
len: 14
j_gene: TRBJ1-6

CDR3nt: TGTGCCTGGAGTTCAGGGGTCGATCAGCCCCAGCATTTT
CDR3aa: CAWSSGVDQPQHF
d_gene: -
abundance: -
v_gene: TRBV30
len: 13
j_gene: TRBJ1-5

CDR3nt: TGTGCCAGCAGCTTGCGAGGAGGGGGGAGGGCAGATACGCAGTATTTT
CDR3aa: CASSLRGGGRADTQYF
d_gene: -
abundance: -
v_gene: TRBV7-3
len: 16
j_gene: TRBJ2-3

CDR3nt: TGTGCCAGCCCAGGGGCTAGCGGGGCGGGTGAGCAGTTCTTC
CDR3aa: CASPGASGAGEQFF
d_gene: TRBD2
abundance: -
v_gene: TRBV2
len: 14
j_gene: TRBJ2-1

CDR3nt: TGTGCCAGCAGCTTAATCAACGGAGGGGCGCTTAGGTACACTGAAGCTTTCTTT
CDR3aa: CASSLINGGALRYTEAFF
d_gene: -
abundance: -
v_gene: TRBV7-8
len: 18
j_gene: TRBJ1-1

CDR3nt: TGCGCCAGCAGCTTGGCCGGGCAGGGGGTTGTAACTGAAGCTTTCTTT
CDR3aa: CASSLAGQGVVTEAFF
d_gene: TRBD1
abundance: -
v_gene: TRBV5-1
len: 16
j_gene: TRBJ1-1

CDR3nt: TGCGCCAGCAGCCAAGATGGGGGGGAAGATAACTATGGCTACACCTTC
CDR3aa: CASSQDGGEDNYGYTF
d_gene: -
abundance: -
v_gene: TRBV4-3
len: 16
j_gene: TRBJ1-2

CDR3nt: TGTGCCACCAGCAGAGCTCCGGGACAAGGCACAGATACGCAGTATTTT
CDR3aa: CATSRAPGQGTDTQYF
d_gene: -
abundance: -
v_gene: TRBV15
len: 16
j_gene: TRBJ2-3

CDR3nt: TGTGCCAGCAGCCCCGACGGGACAGGGGGACGCGAGCAGTACTTC
CDR3aa: CASSPDGTGGREQYF
d_gene: TRBD1
abundance: -
v_gene: TRBV9
len: 15
j_gene: TRBJ2-7

CDR3nt: TGCGCCAGCAGCTTGGATCCGGGGAGGAGCACTGAAGCTTTCTTT
CDR3aa: CASSLDPGRSTEAFF
d_gene: -
abundance: once
v_gene: TRBV5-1
len: 15
j_gene: TRBJ1-1

CDR3nt: TGTGCCAGCAGCCCCGAACCGGGACTCAACACAGATACGCAGTATTTT
CDR3aa: CASSPEPGLNTDTQYF
d_gene: -
abundance: -
v_gene: TRBV27
len: 16
j_gene: TRBJ2-3

CDR3nt: TGTGCCAGCAGTGAAGCGGGGGGGCTAATCTACGAGCAGTACTTC
CDR3aa: CASSEAGGLIYEQYF
d_gene: -
abundance: once
v_gene: TRBV2
len: 15
j_gene: TRBJ2-7

CDR3nt: TGTGCCAGCAGCGCGGGGTGGGTCGCAGATACGCAGTATTTT
CDR3aa: CASSAGWVADTQYF
d_gene: -
abundance: -
v_gene: TRBV5-4
len: 14
j_gene: TRBJ2-3

CDR3nt: TGTGCCAGCATGGGGCGGGGGGGCCCCTACAATGAGCAGTTCTTC
CDR3aa: CASMGRGGPYNEQFF
d_gene: TRBD2
abundance: -
v_gene: TRBV2
len: 15
j_gene: TRBJ2-1

CDR3nt: TGTGCCTGGGAGCCGGGACTCTTAAAAAATTCACCCCTCCACTTT
CDR3aa: CAWEPGLLKNSPLHF
d_gene: -
abundance: -
v_gene: TRBV30
len: 15
j_gene: TRBJ1-6

CDR3nt: TGTGCCAGCAGCTTGTCAGGGGTAGGTCAGCCCCAGCATTTT
CDR3aa: CASSLSGVGQPQHF
d_gene: -
abundance: -
v_gene: TRBV5-5
len: 14
j_gene: TRBJ1-5